The 28 T cell receptor beta chains listed next were all sequenced from one sample in a study of blood T cell repertoires in COVID-19. Profiled with immunoSEQ multiplex PCR; TCRdb holds only in-frame clones, not every one. The table includes about 160,000 clones, over 70% detected once. What was sequenced was PBMCs or T cells enriched from blood (not recorded which). The origin of the receptors is a middle-aged woman with acute COVID-19.

V is TRBV18 and J is TRBJ2-1; no reliable D call. V was pared by 1 base and J by 9 bases, with 13 bases between. Germline CDR1 is KGHSH and CDR2 is LQKENI. CDR3 length equals 14 residues. Here the CDR3 reads CASSPLELSSEQFF. The DNA of the CDR3 is TGTGCCAGCTCACCACTGGAACTGTCTAGTGAGCAGTTCTTC.

V and J are TRBV5-1 and TRBJ2-5, with 9 bases matching TRBD1. This CDR3 has 17 residues. Germline loops: CDR1 SGHRS, CDR2 YFSETQ. The junction had 11 bases not matched to a gene; V was cut back by 0 bases and J by 5 bases. The CDR3 coding sequence is TGCGCCAGCAGCTTGGCTCGACTGGACAGGGGAGGGGAGACCCAGTACTTC. It translates to CASSLARLDRGGETQYF.

This chain connects TRBV5-1 to TRBJ2-1, with 8 bases identical to TRBD2. V was clipped by 2 bases and J by 0 bases; unmatched bases: 10. Germline values: CDR1 SGHRS, CDR2 YFSETQ. The CDR3 runs 18 residues. CDR3 sequence (DNA): TGCGCCAGCAGCTTCAACCGGGAGGGCCTGAGCTCCTACAATGAGCAGTTCTTC. This gives the protein CASSFNREGLSSYNEQFF.

The chain couples TRBV19 to TRBJ2-5; D unclear. Deletions cut 3 bases from V and 5 bases from J, with 13 bases between. This CDR3 comprises 14 residues. In germline, CDR1 is LNHDA, CDR2 SQIVND (reference sequence). DNA of the CDR3: TGTGCCAGTAGTATTCGTCACAGTGTGGAGACCCAGTACTTC. Its translation is CASSIRHSVETQYF.

The chain is built from TRBV6-9 and TRBJ2-4, with a weak D call TRBD2 (6 bases). V shed 2 bases and J shed 1 base, with 12 bases lying between them. Looked up from germline, CDR1 is MNHGY and CDR2 is SVAAGI. The CDR3 consists of 16 residues. The CDR3, as DNA: TGTGCCAGCAGTTATGATGGGGGGATGGCCAAAAACATTCAGTACTTC. Encoded protein: CASSYDGGMAKNIQYF.

Of note for this clone: The sample has other DNA sequences that encode this CDR3 too. The gene calls are TRBV18 and TRBJ1-2; unclear D gene. Germline CDR1 and CDR2: KGHSH and LQKENI. The V end lost 2 bases, the J end lost 5 bases, and 6 bases lay between the germline ends. There are 12 residues in the CDR3. The CDR3 spells CASSPEAYGYTF. Here the CDR3 DNA reads TGTGCCAGCTCACCAGAAGCGTATGGCTACACCTTC.

This clone was observed at least ten times. The J gene is TRBJ1-2, the V gene TRBV19; D uncertain. The ends were cut back, 3 bases at V and 5 bases at J, with 4 bases in the middle. The CDR3 is 11 residues long. Germline V gene sequence: CDR1 LNHDA, CDR2 SQIVND (reference sequence). Here the CDR3 reads CASSMRYGYTF. CDR3 DNA: TGTGCCAGTAGTATGAGATATGGCTACACCTTC.

About this clone itself: The germline gene is not matched at one end of the junction; a read error may be the cause. The V gene is TRBV7-2, the J gene TRBJ2-5; 13 bases are shared with TRBD2. Germline V gene sequence: CDR1 SGHTA, CDR2 FQGNSA. CDR3 length equals 13 residues. The CDR3 coding sequence is TGTGCCAGCAGCTTAGATCGTACTAGCGGGAGGGACTTC. Amino acid sequence: CASSLDRTSGRDF.

The chain employs TRBV27 and TRBJ2-5; a weak D match, TRBD2 (7 bases). The CDR3 is 16 residues long. Germline V gene data show CDR1 as MNHEY and CDR2 as SMNVEV (reference sequence). Trimming removed 2 bases at V and 1 base at J, with 14 bases between. The CDR3: CASSLTGGGSQETQYF. CDR3 sequence (DNA): TGTGCCAGCAGTTTAACGGGGGGCGGTAGCCAAGAGACCCAGTACTTC.

V gene TRBV27 combines with J gene TRBJ1-1, with 10 bases aligning to TRBD1. CDR3 length equals 18 residues. J lost 2 bases, V lost 4 bases, and 13 bases had no gene match. From germline, CDR1 is MNHEY and CDR2 SMNVEV (reference sequence). In DNA, the CDR3 is TGTGCCAGCAGTTCCCATTCCCGACAGGGGGCGAGAAACACTGAAGCTTTCTTT. It yields the protein CASSSHSRQGARNTEAFF.

The gene calls are TRBV29-1 and TRBJ1-2, with D uncertain. The CDR3 consists of 14 residues. From germline, CDR1 is SQVTM and CDR2 ANQGSEA. V was clipped by 5 bases and J by 8 bases, with 21 bases between them. For the CDR3, the DNA is TGCAGCGTTCTCCCTACTCCGGCCGGGGAGGGCTACACCTTC. As protein: CSVLPTPAGEGYTF.

The genes are TRBV13 and TRBJ1-3; D gene uncertain. The V end lost 5 bases, the J end lost 0 bases, and 8 bases lay between the germline ends. Germline CDR1 is PRHDT and CDR2 is FYEKMQ (reference sequence). CDR3 length: 14 residues. CDR3 bases: TGTGCCAGCAGCCCGGAGTTCTCTGGAAACACCATATATTTT. Its translation: CASSPEFSGNTIYF.

The V call is TRBV29-1, the J call TRBJ1-1, with D possibly TRBD1 on 5 matching bases. The V gene's germline CDR1 is SQVTM and CDR2 ANQGSEA. The length of the CDR3 is 13 residues. The V and J ends lost 6 bases and 2 bases respectively, with 13 bases between them. The DNA for the CDR3 is TGCAGCGTCAACCGGGGGGGAAACACTGAAGCTTTCTTT. Translating gives CSVNRGGNTEAFF.

This clone was observed a handful of times. The rearrangement uses TRBV11-3 and TRBJ2-3, with D perhaps matching TRBD2 (5 bases). The V and J ends lost 1 base and 0 bases respectively, with 5 bases between them. Germline assignment: CDR1 SGHNT and CDR2 YENEEA. The length of the CDR3 is 14 residues. The CDR3 nucleotides read TGTGCCAGCAGCTTAGGCGGGAGCACAGATACGCAGTATTTT. It specifies CASSLGGSTDTQYF.

V usage is TRBV29-1 and J usage is TRBJ2-3; D call uncertain. Per germline, CDR1 SQVTM and CDR2 ANQGSEA. The CDR3 is 12 amino acids. V gave up 2 bases and J gave up 0 bases, with 3 bases separating them. The CDR3 DNA is TGCAGCGTTGAACAAAGCACAGATACGCAGTATTTT. Translated: CSVEQSTDTQYF.

The chain uses TRBV24-1 and TRBJ2-2; weak D call: TRBD1 (5 bases). The V gene lost 3 bases and the J gene lost 6 bases, with 10 bases spanning the gap. CDR1 KGHDR and CDR2 SFDVKD come from the germline V gene. The CDR3 totals 14 residues. CDR3 sequence reads: CATSDPKTAGELFF. DNA of the CDR3: TGTGCCACCAGTGATCCAAAGACAGCCGGGGAGCTGTTTTTT.

This clone was detected only once. The chain links TRBV9 to TRBJ2-1; 11 bases line up with TRBD2. This CDR3 is 16 amino acids long. The V gene's germline CDR1 is SGDLS and CDR2 YYNGEE. The V gene end was trimmed by 3 bases and the J gene end by 8 bases; junction bases not matched to a gene: 10. The CDR3 nucleotides read TGTGCCAGCAGCGAGTCGGCTAGCGGGGGGCGTCATGAGCAGTTCTTC. It codes for CASSESASGGRHEQFF.

The rearrangement uses TRBV5-8 and TRBJ1-2; 7 bases are a match to TRBD1. Germline loops: CDR1 SGHTS, CDR2 YDEGEE. The V and J ends lost 5 bases and 10 bases, in that order; junction bases with no gene match: 14. The CDR3 totals 14 residues. The CDR3 DNA reads as TGTGCCAGCAGGCGGGACAGCGATTCTCGTCCCTACACCTTC. Translated, it gives CASRRDSDSRPYTF.

The gene calls are TRBV6-1 and TRBJ1-1; tentative D call: TRBD1 (6 bases). The CDR3 length is 13 residues. V was clipped by 3 bases and J by 7 bases, with 12 bases between them. The V gene's germline CDR1 is MNHNS and CDR2 SASEGT. DNA for the CDR3: TGTGCCAGCAGTGAGGGGGGGCGCAGTGAAGCTTTCTTT. Amino acid sequence: CASSEGGRSEAFF.

This clone was counted between two and nine times. The chain couples TRBV6-4 to TRBJ1-1, with 7 nucleotides matching TRBD1. Germline assignment: CDR1 MRHNA and CDR2 SNTAGT. The length of the CDR3 is 19 residues. V shed 0 bases, J shed 0 bases, and the junction held 13 bases outside the gene matches. CDR3 amino acids: CASSDSPEGAQWMNTEAFF. CDR3 nucleotide sequence: TGTGCCAGCAGTGACTCCCCGGAGGGGGCGCAGTGGATGAACACTGAAGCTTTCTTT.

The chain couples TRBV7-9 to TRBJ1-1, with a weak D call TRBD1 (6 bases). V gave up 3 bases and J gave up 5 bases, with 19 bases separating them. Germline CDR1 is SEHNR and CDR2 is FQNEAQ (reference sequence). The CDR3 spans 16 residues. CDR3 loop: CASSFNPSGGPTEAFF. The DNA for the CDR3 is TGTGCCAGCAGCTTTAACCCGTCCGGGGGGCCGACTGAAGCTTTCTTT.

V is TRBV27 and J is TRBJ1-1; TRBD1 agrees at 10 bases. J lost 8 bases, V lost 5 bases, and 8 bases had no gene match. The germline CDR1 and CDR2 sequences are MNHEY and SMNVEV (reference sequence). CDR3 size: 14 residues. Here the CDR3 DNA reads TGTGCCAGCAGTCTGTGGACAGGGGGGCCAGAAGCTTTCTTT. It specifies CASSLWTGGPEAFF.

The gene calls are TRBV9 and TRBJ2-5, with 7 bases aligning to TRBD1. The CDR3 sequence is 15 residues long. With 1 base clipped from V and 2 bases from J, the junction kept 5 bases outside the gene matches. CDR1 SGDLS and CDR2 YYNGEE come from the germline V gene. This chain's CDR3 is CASSVRGLNQETQYF. For the CDR3, the DNA is TGTGCCAGCAGCGTAAGGGGGCTGAATCAAGAGACCCAGTACTTC. Full variable domain (rest looked up from reference TRBV9 and TRBJ2-5): DSGVTQTPKHLITATGQRVTLRCSPRSGDLSVYWYQQSLDQGLQFLIQYYNGEERAKGNILERFSAQQFPDLHSELNLSSLELGDSALYFCASSVRGLNQETQYFGPGTRLLVL.

The rearrangement uses TRBV19 and TRBJ2-3; D unclear. CDR3 length: 13 residues. Trimming shortened V by 4 bases and J by 5 bases, and 10 bases separated the two germline ends. Germline lookup yields CDR1 LNHDA and CDR2 SQIVND (reference sequence). The CDR3 region is CASSNRVRDTQYF. DNA for the CDR3: TGTGCCAGTAGTAACCGGGTGAGAGATACGCAGTATTTT.

The chain recombines TRBV5-1 with TRBJ2-1; D is unclear. CDR3 length equals 15 residues. Per the germline V gene, CDR1 is SGHRS and CDR2 is YFSETQ. V was clipped by 1 base and J by 0 bases, with 8 bases between them. The CDR3 is CASSLYGGSYNEQFF. The CDR3 DNA sequence: TGCGCCAGCAGCTTGTATGGCGGCTCCTACAATGAGCAGTTCTTC.

The rearrangement uses TRBV7-8 and TRBJ2-2, with 12 positions matching TRBD2. This CDR3 has 18 residues. J gave up 4 bases and V 5 bases, and 11 bases lay outside the gene matches. Germline V gives CDR1 SGHVS, CDR2 FQNEAQ. The chain's CDR3 is CASSKETSGSFGTGELFF. CDR3 nucleotides: TGTGCCAGCAGCAAAGAGACTAGCGGGAGCTTTGGCACCGGGGAGCTGTTTTTT.

This sequence joins TRBV5-1 and TRBJ2-1; D is perhaps TRBD1 (6 bases). Germline V gene data show CDR1 as SGHRS and CDR2 as YFSETQ. The CDR3 loop spans 15 amino acids. The V end lost 6 bases, the J end lost 0 bases, and 13 bases lay between the germline ends. The CDR3 is CASNPGAYSYNEQFF. The CDR3 DNA reads TGCGCCAGCAACCCAGGGGCTTACTCCTACAATGAGCAGTTCTTC.

The chain combines TRBV7-2 with TRBJ1-5; a weak D match, TRBD1 (5 bases). CDR1 and CDR2 (germline): SGHTA, FQGNSA. The CDR3 is 14 amino acids. Trimming left V 5 bases short and J 1 base short, with 9 bases between. The CDR3 spells CASSAGDSNQPQHF. The DNA of the CDR3 is TGTGCCAGCAGCGCGGGGGACAGCAATCAGCCCCAGCATTTT.